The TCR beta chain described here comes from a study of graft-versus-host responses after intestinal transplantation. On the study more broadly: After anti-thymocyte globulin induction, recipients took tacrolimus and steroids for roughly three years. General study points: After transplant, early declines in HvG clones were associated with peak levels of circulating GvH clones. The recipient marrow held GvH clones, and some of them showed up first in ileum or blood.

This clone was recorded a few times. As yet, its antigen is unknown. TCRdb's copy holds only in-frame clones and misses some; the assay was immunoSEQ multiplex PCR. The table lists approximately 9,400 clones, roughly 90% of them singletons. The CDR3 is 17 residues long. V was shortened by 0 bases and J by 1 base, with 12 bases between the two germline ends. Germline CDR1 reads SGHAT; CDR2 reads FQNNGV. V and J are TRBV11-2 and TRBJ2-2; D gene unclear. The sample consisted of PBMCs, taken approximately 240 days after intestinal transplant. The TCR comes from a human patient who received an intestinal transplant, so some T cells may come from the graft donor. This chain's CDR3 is CASSLDLLTGNTGELFF. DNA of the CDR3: TGTGCCAGCAGCTTAGATCTCTTGACCGGGAACACCGGGGAGCTGTTTTTT.